This T cell receptor (beta chain) originates from a study of yellow fever vaccine responses in identical twins. A single record per CDR3 protein comes from TCRdb applying MiXCR to the RT-PCR reads. Of about 4,000 distinct CDR3 sequences in the sample, around 80% were seen once. Study results and limitations: It has been reported that, in twins, the vaccine T cell response seemed partly convergent and partly personalized.

The germline gives CDR1 SGHNT, CDR2 YENEEA. The V and J ends lost 3 bases and 6 bases respectively, with 15 bases between them. The CDR3 length is 14 residues. Concerning this clonotype: Its antigen is still unknown.

The chain employs TRBV11-3 and TRBJ2-7; D tentatively fits TRBD1 or TRBD2 (7 bases each). The sequence was obtained from a woman aged 18 to 35 who received the yellow fever vaccine. The material sequenced was T cells from blood (PBMCs), unsorted or a sorted subset (not recorded which), taken before or after yellow fever vaccination (not recorded which). The CDR3 nucleotides are TGTGCCAGCAGCTTTTCAGGGGGGGGTTCCGAGCAGTACGTC. As protein: CASSFSGGGSEQYV.